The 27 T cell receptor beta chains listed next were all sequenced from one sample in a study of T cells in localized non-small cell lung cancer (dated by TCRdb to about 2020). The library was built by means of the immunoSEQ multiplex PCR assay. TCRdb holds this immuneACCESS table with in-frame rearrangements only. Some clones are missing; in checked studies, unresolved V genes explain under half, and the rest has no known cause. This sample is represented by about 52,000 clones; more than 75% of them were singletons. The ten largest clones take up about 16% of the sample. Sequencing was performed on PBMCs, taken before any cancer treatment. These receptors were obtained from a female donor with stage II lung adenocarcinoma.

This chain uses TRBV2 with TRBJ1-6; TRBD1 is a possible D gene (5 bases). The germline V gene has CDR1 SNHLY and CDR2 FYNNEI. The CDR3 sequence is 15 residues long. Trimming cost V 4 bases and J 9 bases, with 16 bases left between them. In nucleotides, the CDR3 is TGTGCCAGCAGTGCTCGTAAGGGGCTGAGTTCACCCCTCCACTTT. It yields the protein CASSARKGLSSPLHF.

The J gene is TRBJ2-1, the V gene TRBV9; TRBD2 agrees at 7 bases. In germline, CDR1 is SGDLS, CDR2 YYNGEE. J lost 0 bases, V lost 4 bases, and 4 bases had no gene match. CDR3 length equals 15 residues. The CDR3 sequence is CASSRGGSSYNEQFF. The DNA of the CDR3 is TGTGCCAGCAGCCGGGGAGGGAGCTCCTACAATGAGCAGTTCTTC.

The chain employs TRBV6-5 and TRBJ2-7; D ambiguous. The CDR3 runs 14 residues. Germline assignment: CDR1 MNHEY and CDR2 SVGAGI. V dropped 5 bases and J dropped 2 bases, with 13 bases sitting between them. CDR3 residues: CASSDTDAAYEQYF. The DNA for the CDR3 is TGTGCCAGCAGTGATACAGACGCCGCCTACGAGCAGTACTTC.

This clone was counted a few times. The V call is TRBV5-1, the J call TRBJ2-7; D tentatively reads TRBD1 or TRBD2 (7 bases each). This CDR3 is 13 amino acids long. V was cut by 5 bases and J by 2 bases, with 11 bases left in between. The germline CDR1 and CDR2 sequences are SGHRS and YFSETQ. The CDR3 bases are TGCGCCAGCAGTCCAGGGGGGGCCTACGAGCAGTACTTC. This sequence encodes CASSPGGAYEQYF. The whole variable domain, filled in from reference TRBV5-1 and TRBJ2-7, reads KAGVTQTPRYLIKTRGQQVTLSCSPISGHRSVSWYQQTPGQGLQFLFEYFSETQRNKGNFPGRFSGRQFSNSRSEMNVSTLELGDSALYLCASSPGGAYEQYFGPGTRLTVT.

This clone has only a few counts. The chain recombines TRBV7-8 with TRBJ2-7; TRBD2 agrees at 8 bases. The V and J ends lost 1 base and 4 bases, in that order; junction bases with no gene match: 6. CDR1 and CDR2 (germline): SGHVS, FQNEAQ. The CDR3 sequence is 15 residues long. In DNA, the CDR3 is TGTGCCAGCAGCTTAGAGCACTCTAGCGGGTACGAGCAGTACTTC. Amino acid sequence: CASSLEHSSGYEQYF.

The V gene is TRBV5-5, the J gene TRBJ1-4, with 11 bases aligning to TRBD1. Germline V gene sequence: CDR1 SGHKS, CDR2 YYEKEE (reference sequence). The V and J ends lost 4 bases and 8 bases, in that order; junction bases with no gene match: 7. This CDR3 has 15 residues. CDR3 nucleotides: TGTGCCAGCAGCCCGGACAGGGGGCGCGGGGAAAAACTGTTTTTT. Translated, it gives CASSPDRGRGEKLFF.

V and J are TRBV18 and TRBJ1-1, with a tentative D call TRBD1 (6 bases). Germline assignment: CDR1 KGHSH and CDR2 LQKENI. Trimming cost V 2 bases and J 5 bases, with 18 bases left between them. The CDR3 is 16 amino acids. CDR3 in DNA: TGTGCCAGCTCACCATATGAGCTACAGGGTGGGACTGAAGCTTTCTTT. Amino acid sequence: CASSPYELQGGTEAFF.

Here the CDR3 DNA reads TGTGCCATCAGTGACCGGACACCTACTGAAGCTTTCTTT. It codes for CAISDRTPTEAFF. V gene TRBV10-3 combines with J gene TRBJ1-1; D is perhaps TRBD1 (5 bases). CDR1 and CDR2 from the germline V gene are ENHRY and SYGVKD. Trimming took off 3 bases at V and 5 bases at J, with 10 bases between the two ends. The CDR3 totals 13 residues.

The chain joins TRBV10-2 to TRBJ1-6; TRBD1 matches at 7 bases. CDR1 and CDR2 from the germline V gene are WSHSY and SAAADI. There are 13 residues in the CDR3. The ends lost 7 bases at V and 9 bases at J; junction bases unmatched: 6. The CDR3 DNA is TGCGCCAGCAACCACCGGGACAGTTCACCCCTCCACTTT. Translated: CASNHRDSSPLHF.

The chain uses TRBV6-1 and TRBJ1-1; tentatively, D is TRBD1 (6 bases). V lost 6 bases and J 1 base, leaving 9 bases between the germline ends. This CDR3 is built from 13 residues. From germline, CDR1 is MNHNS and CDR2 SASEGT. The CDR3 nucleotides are TGTGCCAGCAGGGACAGTAAGAACACTGAAGCTTTCTTT. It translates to CASRDSKNTEAFF.

The CDR3 sequence: CASSFGGYTEAFF. CDR3 nucleotides: TGCGCCAGCAGCTTCGGGGGTTACACTGAAGCTTTCTTT. The rearrangement links TRBV5-1 to TRBJ1-1, with D possibly being TRBD1 (5 bases). Trimming removed 2 bases from V and 3 bases from J, with 8 bases in between. The germline CDR1 and CDR2 sequences are SGHRS and YFSETQ. The CDR3 contains 13 residues.

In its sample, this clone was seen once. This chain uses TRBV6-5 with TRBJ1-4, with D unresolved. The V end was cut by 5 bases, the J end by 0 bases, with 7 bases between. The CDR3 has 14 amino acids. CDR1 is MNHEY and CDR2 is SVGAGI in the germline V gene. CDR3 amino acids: CASSPVATNEKLFF. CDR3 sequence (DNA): TGTGCCAGCAGTCCGGTAGCAACTAATGAAAAACTGTTTTTT.

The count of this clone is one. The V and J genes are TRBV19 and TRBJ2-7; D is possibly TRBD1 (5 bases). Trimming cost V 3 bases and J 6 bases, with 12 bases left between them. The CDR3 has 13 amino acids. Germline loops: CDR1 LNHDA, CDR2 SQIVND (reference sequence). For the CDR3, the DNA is TGTGCCAGTAGTATCCAGGGAATAGGCGAGCAGTACTTC. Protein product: CASSIQGIGEQYF.

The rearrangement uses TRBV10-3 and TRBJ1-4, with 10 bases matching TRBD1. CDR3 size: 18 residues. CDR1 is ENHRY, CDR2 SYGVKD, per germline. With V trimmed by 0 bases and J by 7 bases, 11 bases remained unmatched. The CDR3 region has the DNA TGTGCCATCAGTGAGTCGCTGACGGGACAGGGGCTAGGTGAAAAACTGTTTTTT. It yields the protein CAISESLTGQGLGEKLFF.

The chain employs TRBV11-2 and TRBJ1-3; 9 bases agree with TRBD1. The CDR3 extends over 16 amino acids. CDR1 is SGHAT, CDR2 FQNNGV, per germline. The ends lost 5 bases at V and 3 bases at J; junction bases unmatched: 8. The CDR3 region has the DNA TGTGCCAGCAGCAGAACGGGGACAGGGTTTGGAAACACCATATATTTT. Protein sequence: CASSRTGTGFGNTIYF.

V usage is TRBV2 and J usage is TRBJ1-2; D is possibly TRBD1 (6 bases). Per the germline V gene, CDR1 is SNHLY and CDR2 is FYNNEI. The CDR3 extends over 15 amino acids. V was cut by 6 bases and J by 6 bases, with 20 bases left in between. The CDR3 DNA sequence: TGTGCCAGCAGCTACAGGGTGACAGCAGCGGATGGCTACACCTTC. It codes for CASSYRVTAADGYTF.

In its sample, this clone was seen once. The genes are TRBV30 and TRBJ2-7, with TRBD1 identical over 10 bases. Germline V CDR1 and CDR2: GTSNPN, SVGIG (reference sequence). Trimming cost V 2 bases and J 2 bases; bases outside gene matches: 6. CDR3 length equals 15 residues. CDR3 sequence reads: CAWSQGQGIPYEQYF. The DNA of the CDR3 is TGTGCCTGGAGTCAGGGACAGGGGATCCCCTACGAGCAGTACTTC.

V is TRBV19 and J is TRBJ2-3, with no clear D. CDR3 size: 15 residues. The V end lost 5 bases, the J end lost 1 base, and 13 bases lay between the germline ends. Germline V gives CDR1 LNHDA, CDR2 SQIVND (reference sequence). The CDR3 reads CASSDWTLGTDTQYF. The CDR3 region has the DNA TGTGCCAGTAGTGATTGGACGTTGGGCACAGATACGCAGTATTTT.

DNA for the CDR3: TGTGCCAGTACCAGAATCCGGACAGGCGGGAGGACTGAAGCTTTCTTT. This codes for CASTRIRTGGRTEAFF. The V and J genes are TRBV19 and TRBJ1-1; 7 bases are shared with TRBD1. Losses at the gene ends were 7 bases for V and 5 bases for J; bases not matched to a gene: 16. Germline V gene sequence: CDR1 LNHDA, CDR2 SQIVND (reference sequence). This CDR3 contains 16 residues.

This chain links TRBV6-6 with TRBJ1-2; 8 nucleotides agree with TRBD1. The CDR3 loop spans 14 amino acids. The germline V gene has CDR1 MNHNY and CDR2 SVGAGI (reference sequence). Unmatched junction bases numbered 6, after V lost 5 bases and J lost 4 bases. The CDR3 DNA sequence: TGTGCCAGCAGTAAGACAGGGGTAGGCTATGGCTACACCTTC. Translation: CASSKTGVGYGYTF.

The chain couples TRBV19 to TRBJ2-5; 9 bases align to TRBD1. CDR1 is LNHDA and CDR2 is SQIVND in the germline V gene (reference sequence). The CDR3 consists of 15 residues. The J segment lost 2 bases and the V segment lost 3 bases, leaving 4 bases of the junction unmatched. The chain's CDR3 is CASSIDRGSQETQYF. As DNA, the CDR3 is TGTGCCAGTAGTATCGACAGGGGGAGTCAAGAGACCCAGTACTTC.

The CDR3 reads CASSDGGRGTYEAFF. The CDR3 DNA is TGTGCCAGCAGTGATGGGGGTCGGGGGACCTACGAAGCTTTCTTT. The chain carries TRBV2 and TRBJ1-1, with D perhaps TRBD1 (5 bases). V was cut by 3 bases and J by 8 bases, with 19 bases left in between. This CDR3 comprises 15 residues. Per germline, CDR1 SNHLY and CDR2 FYNNEI.

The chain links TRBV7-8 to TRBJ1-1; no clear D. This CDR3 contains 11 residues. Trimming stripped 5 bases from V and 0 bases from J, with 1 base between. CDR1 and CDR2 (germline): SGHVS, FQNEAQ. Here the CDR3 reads CASSLNTEAFF. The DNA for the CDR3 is TGTGCCAGCAGCCTGAACACTGAAGCTTTCTTT.

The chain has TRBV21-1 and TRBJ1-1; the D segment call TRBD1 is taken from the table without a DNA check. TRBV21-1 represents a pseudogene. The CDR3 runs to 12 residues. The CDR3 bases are TGTGCCAGCAGCAAAGACAGGGGAGAAGCTTTCTTT. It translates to CASSKDRGEAFF.

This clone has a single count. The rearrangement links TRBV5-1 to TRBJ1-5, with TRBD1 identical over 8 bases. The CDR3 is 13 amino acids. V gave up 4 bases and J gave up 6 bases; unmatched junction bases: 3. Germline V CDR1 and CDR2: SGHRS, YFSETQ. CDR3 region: CASSGDRGQPQHF. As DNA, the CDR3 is TGCGCCAGCAGCGGCGACAGGGGTCAGCCCCAGCATTTT.

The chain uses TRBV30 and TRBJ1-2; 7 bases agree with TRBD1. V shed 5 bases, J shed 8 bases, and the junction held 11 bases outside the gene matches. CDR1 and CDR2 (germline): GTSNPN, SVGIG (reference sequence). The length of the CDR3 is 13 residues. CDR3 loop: CAWEPRGFQGYTF. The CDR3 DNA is TGTGCCTGGGAGCCCAGGGGGTTTCAAGGCTACACCTTC.

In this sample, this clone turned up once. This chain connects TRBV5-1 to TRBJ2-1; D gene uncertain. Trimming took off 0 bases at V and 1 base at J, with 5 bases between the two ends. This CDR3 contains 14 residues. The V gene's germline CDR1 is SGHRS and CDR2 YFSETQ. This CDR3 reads CASSLAWSYNEQFF. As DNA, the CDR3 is TGCGCCAGCAGCTTGGCGTGGTCCTACAATGAGCAGTTCTTC.